One sample yielded the 8 T cell receptor beta chains listed below, sequenced in a study of cytomegalovirus exposure and HLA in healthy donors. The PCR was carried out with 60 Vbeta primers and 13 Jbeta primers. The method was immunoSEQ multiplex PCR; TCRdb's version includes in-frame clones alone and lacks a portion of them. The sample records about 150,000 clones, roughly 70% being singletons. Sequences were obtained from PBMCs. The receptors derive from a man aged 35 to 55 in good health and CMV-seronegative.

This clone has more than one count but fewer than ten. The chain uses TRBV7-2 and TRBJ2-4, with D perhaps matching TRBD2 (5 bases). V lost 2 bases to trimming and J lost 0 bases, with 14 bases between them. The CDR3 has 17 amino acids. The germline CDR1 and CDR2 sequences are SGHTA and FQGNSA. DNA for the CDR3: TGTGCCAGCAGCTTATATCTACCTAGCCTAGCCAAAAACATTCAGTACTTC. It is translated as CASSLYLPSLAKNIQYF.

The chain recombines TRBV6-5 with TRBJ1-1; D remains ambiguous. V lost 7 bases, J lost 2 bases, and 5 bases lay in between. Germline loops: CDR1 MNHEY, CDR2 SVGAGI. The CDR3 extends over 11 amino acids. CDR3 nucleotides: TGTGCCAGCACCTCTAACACTGAAGCTTTCTTT. Protein product: CASTSNTEAFF.

This chain joins TRBV9 and TRBJ2-2; 8 bases are shared with TRBD2. V lost 2 bases to trimming and J lost 4 bases; unmatched junction nucleotides: 4. CDR1 SGDLS and CDR2 YYNGEE come from the germline V gene. The CDR3 loop spans 15 amino acids. CDR3 bases: TGTGCCAGCAGCGTCGGGGGGGCGAGCACCGGGGAGCTGTTTTTT. It yields the protein CASSVGGASTGELFF.

V is TRBV7-9 and J is TRBJ2-5; D possibly corresponds to TRBD1 (5 bases). This CDR3 region has 16 residues. Deletions cut 1 base from V and 0 bases from J, with 12 bases between. CDR1 is SEHNR and CDR2 is FQNEAQ in the germline V gene (reference sequence). CDR3 loop: CASSLVGAEYQETQYF. CDR3 DNA sequence: TGTGCCAGCAGCTTAGTAGGGGCCGAGTACCAAGAGACCCAGTACTTC.

In this sample, this clone turned up a few times. V usage is TRBV30 and J usage is TRBJ2-6; D ambiguous. V dropped 0 bases and J dropped 0 bases, with 6 bases sitting between them. The CDR3 totals 15 residues. Germline V gives CDR1 GTSNPN, CDR2 SVGIG (reference sequence). The CDR3, as DNA: TGTGCCTGGAGTGTATCCGTCTCTGGGGCCAACGTCCTGACTTTC. Translating gives CAWSVSVSGANVLTF.

Only one count was recorded for this clone. This chain uses TRBV10-3 with TRBJ1-1; 11 bases fit TRBD1. This CDR3 region has 17 residues. The V gene end was trimmed by 5 bases and the J gene end by 5 bases; junction bases not matched to a gene: 13. Germline V gene lookup returns CDR1 ENHRY and CDR2 SYGVKD. CDR3 nucleotide sequence: TGTGCCATCAGTCTCCGAACCGGACAGGGGGCATCAACTGAAGCTTTCTTT. Translated: CAISLRTGQGASTEAFF.

V is TRBV6-1 and J is TRBJ2-1, with a possible D match to TRBD2 (5 bases). The CDR3 is 14 amino acids. Looked up from germline, CDR1 is MNHNS and CDR2 is SASEGT. With 2 bases removed from V and 7 bases from J, the gap between germline ends came to 12 bases. The chain's CDR3 is CASSELAPGNEQFF. CDR3 coding DNA: TGTGCCAGCAGTGAACTAGCCCCCGGGAATGAGCAGTTCTTC.

The chain recombines TRBV15 with TRBJ2-1; 13 bases align to TRBD2. The CDR3 sequence is 17 residues long. CDR1 is LNHNV, CDR2 YYDKDF, per germline (reference sequence). With 1 base clipped from V and 9 bases from J, the junction kept 9 bases outside the gene matches. CDR3 in DNA: TGTGCCACCAGCAGAGGATACGGACTAGCGGGAGAGTTTGAGCAGTTCTTC. Protein product: CATSRGYGLAGEFEQFF. Based on the CDR3 plus reference TRBV15 and TRBJ2-1, the full variable domain is DAMVIQNPRYQVTQFGKPVTLSCSQTLNHNVMYWYQQKSSQAPKLLFHYYDKDFNNEADTPDNFQSRRPNTSFCFLDIRSPGLGDTAMYLCATSRGYGLAGEFEQFFGPGTRLTVL.